These 23 T cell receptor beta chains originate from one sample sequenced in a study of shared clonotypes between healthy human individuals. Sequenced by immunoSEQ multiplex PCR; TCRdb stores in-frame clones only, minus some. The sample lists approximately 2.4 million clones; almost 96% were seen once. The sample taken for sequencing was naive CD4+ T cells sorted from blood. The subset is: CD45RA+ positively selected. The receptor source for this set is a man aged 18 to 30 in good health.

The chain combines TRBV28 with TRBJ1-5, with D unresolved. V was clipped by 8 bases and J by 4 bases, with 9 bases between them. The CDR3 is 12 amino acids. CDR1 MDHEN and CDR2 SYDVKM come from the germline V gene. The CDR3 protein is CASVPGNQPQHF. CDR3 DNA sequence: TGTGCCAGCGTCCCGGGGAATCAGCCCCAGCATTTT.

The chain has TRBV11-1 and TRBJ2-5, with 10 bases lining up with TRBD2. Per germline, CDR1 SGHAT and CDR2 FQDESV (reference sequence). This CDR3 is built from 18 residues. V lost 4 bases and J lost 0; bases outside the gene matches: 11. As DNA, the CDR3 is TGTGCCAGCAGCTACGACGAGCGGGGGGGACCCAACCAAGAGACCCAGTACTTC. It yields the protein CASSYDERGGPNQETQYF.

The chain is built from TRBV11-2 and TRBJ2-1; no firm D call. Germline CDR1 and CDR2: SGHAT and FQNNGV. The CDR3 totals 11 residues. Between the trimmed V and J ends, which lost 2 bases and 9 bases, there was a span of 5 bases. The CDR3 here is CASSLSPEQFF. In nucleotides, the CDR3 is TGTGCCAGCAGCTTATCCCCTGAGCAGTTCTTC.

V usage is TRBV2 and J usage is TRBJ1-1; D gene unclear. This CDR3 contains 13 residues. V was clipped by 7 bases and J by 5 bases, with 14 bases between them. Germline V gene lookup returns CDR1 SNHLY and CDR2 FYNNEI. CDR3 DNA sequence: TGTGCCAGCACGGGGATCGGGAGAACTGAAGCTTTCTTT. It encodes CASTGIGRTEAFF.

This sequence joins TRBV6-5 and TRBJ1-4; D is unresolved. The V and J ends lost 2 bases and 10 bases respectively, with 20 bases between them. Germline assignment: CDR1 MNHEY and CDR2 SVGAGI. The CDR3 is 16 residues long. The CDR3 DNA reads TGTGCCAGCAGTTACGAAACCGACCGACCTTATGGAAAACTGTTTTTT. Protein sequence: CASSYETDRPYGKLFF.

The rearrangement uses TRBV5-1 and TRBJ2-3; 7 nucleotides agree with TRBD2. The trim removed 0 bases at V and 10 bases at J, leaving 5 bases unmatched. The CDR3 loop spans 13 amino acids. Germline CDR1 reads SGHRS; CDR2 reads YFSETQ. CDR3 residues: CASSLAEGLAQYF. The CDR3 DNA sequence: TGCGCCAGCAGCTTGGCCGAAGGACTAGCGCAGTATTTT.

The chain recombines TRBV15 with TRBJ2-1, with D hard to call. Germline V gene lookup returns CDR1 LNHNV and CDR2 YYDKDF (reference sequence). V gave up 2 bases and J gave up 8 bases, with 22 bases separating them. This CDR3 has 17 residues. The CDR3 DNA follows: TGTGCCACCAGCAGATCTCATTCCCCCTCACGCCGACATGAGCAGTTCTTC. Translation: CATSRSHSPSRRHEQFF.

This chain uses TRBV6-1 with TRBJ1-1, with 8 positions matching TRBD1. Germline lookup yields CDR1 MNHNS and CDR2 SASEGT. This CDR3 region has 14 residues. The V gene end was trimmed by 5 bases and the J gene end by 6 bases; junction bases not matched to a gene: 8. CDR3 region: CASSTQGARAEAFF. CDR3 nucleotides: TGTGCCAGCAGTACCCAGGGGGCGAGGGCTGAAGCTTTCTTT.

The chain recombines TRBV11-2 with TRBJ2-7; D is unclear. This CDR3 is built from 14 residues. Trimming took 1 base from V and 10 from J, leaving 17 bases between them. Germline CDR1 and CDR2: SGHAT and FQNNGV. CDR3 DNA: TGTGCCAGCAGCTTAGTTGGGCTCGCGGCGGTTCAGTACTTC. This sequence encodes CASSLVGLAAVQYF.

This sequence joins TRBV27 and TRBJ2-7; D possibly uses TRBD1 or TRBD2 (5 bases each). Deletions cut 3 bases from V and 3 bases from J, with 6 bases between. Germline values: CDR1 MNHEY, CDR2 SMNVEV (reference sequence). The CDR3 has 12 residues. The CDR3 DNA reads TGTGCCAGCAGTTTGGGGGTCTACGAGCAGTACTTC. The encoded protein is CASSLGVYEQYF.

The V and J genes are TRBV7-9 and TRBJ2-7, with 7 bases identical to TRBD2. CDR1 and CDR2 (germline): SEHNR, FQNEAQ (reference sequence). Trimming took 4 bases from V and 7 from J; bases not matched to a gene: 4. The CDR3 runs to 12 residues. The CDR3 reads CASSSAGDEQYF. The CDR3 DNA reads as TGTGCCAGCAGCTCCGCGGGAGATGAGCAGTACTTC.

This chain joins TRBV19 and TRBJ1-2; maybe TRBD1 (5 bases). CDR1 is LNHDA, CDR2 SQIVND, per germline (reference sequence). V gave up 7 bases and J gave up 3 bases, with 12 bases separating them. This CDR3 has 13 residues. The CDR3 loop reads CASKGAGDYGYTF. The CDR3 DNA follows: TGTGCCAGTAAGGGCGCGGGGGACTATGGCTACACCTTC.

This chain connects TRBV4-1 to TRBJ1-6; TRBD1 matches 7 bases. Unmatched junction bases numbered 6, after V lost 4 bases and J lost 0 bases. The CDR3 extends over 17 amino acids. Germline CDR1 MGHRA, CDR2 YSYEKL. The CDR3 DNA follows: TGCGCCAGCAGCCCCGGACAGGCCAGCTCCTATAATTCACCCCTCCACTTT. Translation: CASSPGQASSYNSPLHF.

This clone was observed a few times. The rearrangement uses TRBV4-2 and TRBJ1-2; D is unresolved. This CDR3 has 15 residues. Germline V gene sequence: CDR1 LGHNA, CDR2 YNFKEQ. V lost 4 bases and J lost 2, with 14 bases in between. CDR3: CASSPGFVGNYGYTF. DNA of the CDR3: TGTGCCAGCAGCCCTGGGTTTGTGGGAAACTATGGCTACACCTTC.

This clone came up once. The CDR3 spells CARTSGPAYEQYF. CDR3 coding DNA: TGTGCCAGGACTAGCGGGCCGGCCTACGAGCAGTACTTC. The V and J genes are TRBV11-2 and TRBJ2-7; TRBD2 aligns across 10 bases. This CDR3 has 13 amino acids. Germline values: CDR1 SGHAT, CDR2 FQNNGV. V was clipped by 9 bases and J by 2 bases; unmatched bases: 4.

Concerning this clone itself: The identical CDR3 is also encoded by other nucleotide sequences in the sample. The J gene is TRBJ2-3, the V gene TRBV10-3; D may be TRBD1 or TRBD2 (5 bases each). The V end lost 0 bases, the J end lost 4 bases, and 5 bases lay between the germline ends. This CDR3 has 13 residues. Germline assignment: CDR1 ENHRY and CDR2 SYGVKD. The CDR3 protein is CAISESGPDTQYF. CDR3 nucleotides: TGTGCCATCAGTGAGTCGGGACCAGATACGCAGTATTTT.

The rearrangement uses TRBV9 and TRBJ2-3, with D unresolved. This CDR3 is built from 11 residues. CDR1 and CDR2 (germline): SGDLS, YYNGEE. Trimming cost V 4 bases and J 7 bases, with 7 bases left between them. As DNA, the CDR3 is TGTGCCAGCAGCCAGGCCTATACGCAGTATTTT. Its translation: CASSQAYTQYF. The whole variable domain, remainder taken from reference TRBV9 and TRBJ2-3, is DSGVTQTPKHLITATGQRVTLRCSPRSGDLSVYWYQQSLDQGLQFLIQYYNGEERAKGNILERFSAQQFPDLHSELNLSSLELGDSALYFCASSQAYTQYFGPGTRLTVL.

The chain is built from TRBV28 and TRBJ1-5; the match to TRBD1 covers 12 bases. The CDR3 has 16 residues. After removal of 7 bases from V and 4 bases from J, the junction contained 8 bases not matched to a gene. The germline gives CDR1 MDHEN, CDR2 SYDVKM. The CDR3 region has the DNA TGTGCCAGCACCGTGGGGGACAGGGGGCGAAATCAGCCCCAGCATTTT. Translated, it gives CASTVGDRGRNQPQHF.

This sequence joins TRBV5-1 and TRBJ2-5; D might be TRBD1 (6 bases). CDR3 length: 15 amino acids. The V end lost 4 bases, the J end lost 1 base, and 14 bases lay between the germline ends. Germline V gene sequence: CDR1 SGHRS, CDR2 YFSETQ. The DNA for the CDR3 is TGCGCCAGCAGCATGGCAGGGGATCTCCAAGAGACCCAGTACTTC. It specifies CASSMAGDLQETQYF. Supplemented by reference TRBV5-1 and TRBJ2-5, the full variable domain reads KAGVTQTPRYLIKTRGQQVTLSCSPISGHRSVSWYQQTPGQGLQFLFEYFSETQRNKGNFPGRFSGRQFSNSRSEMNVSTLELGDSALYLCASSMAGDLQETQYFGPGTRLLVL.

The chain has TRBV29-1 and TRBJ2-5; the match to TRBD2 covers 11 bases. The length of the CDR3 is 17 residues. Germline V CDR1 and CDR2: SQVTM, ANQGSEA. J lost 3 bases, V lost 1 base, and 10 bases had no gene match. DNA of the CDR3: TGCAGCGTTGAAGCTAGGCGCGCTAGCGGGGGGAAAGAGACCCAGTACTTC. Translating it yields CSVEARRASGGKETQYF. The whole variable domain, filled in from reference TRBV29-1 and TRBJ2-5, reads SAVISQKPSRDICQRGTSLTIQCQVDSQVTMMFWYRQQPGQSLTLIATANQGSEATYESGFVIDKFPISRPNLTFSTLTVSNMSPEDSSIYLCSVEARRASGGKETQYFGPGTRLLVL.

This rearrangement joins TRBV7-3 to TRBJ2-3; perhaps D is TRBD1 or TRBD2 (5 bases each). Germline CDR1 reads SGHTA; CDR2 reads FQGTGA. V lost 5 bases, J lost 2 bases, and 11 bases lay in between. The CDR3 totals 14 residues. The chain's CDR3 is CASSPWGSTDTQYF. CDR3 nucleotides: TGTGCCAGCAGCCCATGGGGGTCCACAGATACGCAGTATTTT.

The chain employs TRBV5-8 and TRBJ1-1; TRBD1 matches at 9 bases. The germline gives CDR1 SGHTS, CDR2 YDEGEE. This CDR3 has 15 residues. With V trimmed by 4 bases and J by 1 base, 5 bases remained unmatched. The CDR3 bases are TGTGCCAGCAGCGCCCCGGGACAGGGGAACACTGAAGCTTTCTTT. It yields the protein CASSAPGQGNTEAFF.

To note about this clone: Other DNA sequences in the sample encode the same CDR3. V gene TRBV30 combines with J gene TRBJ1-5; D gene unclear. The V end lost 0 bases, the J end lost 3 bases, and 12 bases lay between the germline ends. The CDR3 is 15 residues long. The germline V gene encodes CDR1 GTSNPN and CDR2 SVGIG (reference sequence). In nucleotides, the CDR3 is TGTGCCTGGAGTGTAGACGGCGGACCCAATCAGCCCCAGCATTTT. Residues: CAWSVDGGPNQPQHF.